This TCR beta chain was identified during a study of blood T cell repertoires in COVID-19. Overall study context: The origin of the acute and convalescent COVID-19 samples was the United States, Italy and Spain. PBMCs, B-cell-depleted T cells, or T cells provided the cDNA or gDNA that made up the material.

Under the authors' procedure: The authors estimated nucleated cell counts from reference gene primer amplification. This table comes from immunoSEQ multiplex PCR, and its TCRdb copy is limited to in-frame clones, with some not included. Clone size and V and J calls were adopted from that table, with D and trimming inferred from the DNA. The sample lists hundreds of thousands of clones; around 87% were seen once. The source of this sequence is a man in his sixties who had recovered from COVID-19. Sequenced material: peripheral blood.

The CDR3 sequence is CSARRGDEQFF. In DNA form, the CDR3 reads TGCAGTGCTAGGCGGGGGGATGAGCAGTTCTTC. J is TRBJ2-1 and V is TRBV20-1; 8 bases map to TRBD2. Germline CDR1 and CDR2: DFQATT and SNEGSKA (reference sequence). The CDR3 contains 11 residues. V dropped 3 bases and J dropped 8; count of bases not matched to a gene: 0.